The TCR beta chain under discussion was sequenced for a study of blood T cell repertoires in COVID-19. Study at large: COVID-19 samples collected from the United States, Italy and Spain covered acute and convalescent phases. T cells, B-cell-depleted T cells, or PBMCs supplied cDNA or gDNA.

Deletions cut 1 base from V and 1 base from J, with 8 bases between. The CDR3 loop spans 14 amino acids. The germline CDR1 and CDR2 sequences are SGHTS and YDEGEE. Authors' analysis steps: The authors estimated nucleated cell counts from reference gene primer amplification. The method was immunoSEQ multiplex PCR; TCRdb's version includes in-frame clones alone and lacks a portion of them. V and J calls and clone size come straight from that table; D and trimming were deduced from the DNA. This sample has roughly 250,000 clones, with 82% found just once. The clonotype was recovered from a woman aged 60-70 years with active or convalescent COVID-19. What was sequenced was peripheral blood. The J gene is TRBJ1-1, the V gene TRBV5-8; tentative D call: TRBD1 (6 bases). The CDR3 DNA is TGTGCCAGCAGCTTGCAGGGACAGAACACTGAAGCTTTCTTT. Encoded protein: CASSLQGQNTEAFF.